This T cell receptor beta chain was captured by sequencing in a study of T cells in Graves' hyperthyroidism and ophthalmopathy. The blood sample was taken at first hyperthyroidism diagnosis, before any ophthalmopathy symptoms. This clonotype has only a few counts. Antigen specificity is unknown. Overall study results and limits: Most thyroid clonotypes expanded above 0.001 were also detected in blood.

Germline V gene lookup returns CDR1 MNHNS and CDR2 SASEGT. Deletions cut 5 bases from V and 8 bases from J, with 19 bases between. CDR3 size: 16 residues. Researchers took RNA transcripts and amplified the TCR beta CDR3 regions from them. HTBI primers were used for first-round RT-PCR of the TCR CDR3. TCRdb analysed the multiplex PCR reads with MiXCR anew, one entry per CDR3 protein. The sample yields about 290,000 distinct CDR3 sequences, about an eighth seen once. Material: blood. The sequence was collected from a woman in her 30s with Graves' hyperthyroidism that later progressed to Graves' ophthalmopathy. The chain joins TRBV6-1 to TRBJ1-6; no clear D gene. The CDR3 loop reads CASSQQPGRVDSPLHF. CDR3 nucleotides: TGTGCCAGCAGTCAACAACCCGGACGAGTGGATTCACCCCTCCACTTT.